These T cell receptor beta chains were read from a single sample in a study of cytomegalovirus exposure and HLA in healthy donors. Data came from immunoSEQ multiplex PCR; TCRdb stores just in-frame clones and leaves some out. The sample lists roughly 260,000 clones; around nine tenths were seen once. The sample comprised PBMCs. These receptors were obtained from a man younger than 30 in good health and CMV-seronegative. The CDR3 runs from the conserved cysteine through the conserved F or W. The D gene is left open where the match is weak. Size is omitted from some rows. Given values are once, few, many or a class for expanded clones.

D,length,size,V,J,DNA,CDR3
NA,16,few,TRBV5-1,TRBJ2-3,TGCGCCAGCAGTGACCGCGGGACTCAAAGCACAGATACGCAGTATTTT,CASSDRGTQSTDTQYF
NA,15,NA,TRBV10-2,TRBJ2-2,TGCGCCAGCAGTGAGGGTGGATCGGGGACCGGGGAGCTGTTTTTT,CASSEGGSGTGELFF
TRBD1,13,NA,TRBV4-3,TRBJ2-7,TGCGCCAGCAGCCACGACAGGGCCTACGAGCAGTACTTC,CASSHDRAYEQYF
NA,17,NA,TRBV28,TRBJ2-3,TGTGCCAGCAGTTTCCAAATGGCGGGACAGAGCACAGATACGCAGTATTTT,CASSFQMAGQSTDTQYF
NA,16,NA,TRBV4-3,TRBJ2-6,TGCGCCAGCAGCTACACCCCAGGGGCTGGGGCCAACGTCCTGACTTTC,CASSYTPGAGANVLTF
TRBD1,19,NA,TRBV4-3,TRBJ1-6,TGCGCCAGCAGCCAAGAACCCTTAATTGGGACAGAGGATAATTCACCCCTCCACTTT,CASSQEPLIGTEDNSPLHF
NA,14,few,TRBV4-3,TRBJ1-2,TGCGCCAGCAGCCAAGAGGTAGGAGGCTATGGCTACACCTTC,CASSQEVGGYGYTF
TRBD1,15,NA,TRBV5-4,TRBJ1-4,TGTGCCAGCAGCTTGTTAGGGACAGGGGGTGAAAAACTGTTTTTT,CASSLLGTGGEKLFF
NA,13,NA,TRBV29-1,TRBJ2-1,TGCAGCGTTGGGGCGGGGGCCGGCAATGAGCAGTTCTTC,CSVGAGAGNEQFF
NA,13,NA,TRBV19,TRBJ2-7,TGTGCCAGTGCCGGGCGGAGGGGCTACGAGCAGTACTTC,CASAGRRGYEQYF
NA,16,NA,TRBV7-9,TRBJ2-7,TGTGCCAGCACGGGTGAGGAGGGTGGCTTAACCTACGAGCAGTACTTC,CASTGEEGGLTYEQYF
TRBD1,17,NA,TRBV7-9,TRBJ1-2,TGTGCCAGCAGCTTAGGAGTCCCCAATGACAGGGCACAGGGCTACACCTTC,CASSLGVPNDRAQGYTF
TRBD2,15,NA,TRBV7-8,TRBJ2-7,TGTGCCAGCAGCTCCTATAGCGGGAATGGCTACGAGCAGTACTTC,CASSSYSGNGYEQYF
NA,15,NA,TRBV4-3,TRBJ1-3,TGCGCCAGCAGCCAAGATCGGAGAGCTGGAAACACCATATATTTT,CASSQDRRAGNTIYF
TRBD1,16,few,TRBV27,TRBJ2-7,TGTGCCAGCAGTTTATCGGCCGGGACAGGGGCCTACGAGCAGTACTTC,CASSLSAGTGAYEQYF
TRBD1,16,once,TRBV5-1,TRBJ2-2,TGCGCCAGCAGCCCCAGCGGACAGGGGGCGGCCGGGGAGCTGTTTTTT,CASSPSGQGAAGELFF
TRBD1,16,NA,TRBV28,TRBJ2-7,TGTGCCAGCAGTCTCCGTAGGACAGGGTCCCTATACGAGCAGTACTTC,CASSLRRTGSLYEQYF
TRBD2,15,NA,TRBV5-4,TRBJ2-1,TGTGCCAGCAGCTTGGCAGTGGGGACTAGAAGTGAGCAGTTCTTC,CASSLAVGTRSEQFF
TRBD2,15,NA,TRBV5-4,TRBJ2-1,TGTGCCAGCAGCCCAGGACTAGCGGGAGGGAATGAGCAGTTCTTC,CASSPGLAGGNEQFF
NA,16,NA,TRBV4-1,TRBJ2-2,TGCGCCAGCAGCCAAGAGTCCAGGGTGGGGACCGGGGAGCTGTTTTTT,CASSQESRVGTGELFF
TRBD1,13,once,TRBV6-4,TRBJ1-2,TGTGCCACCACGGACAGGGAAGACGATGGCTACACCTTC,CATTDREDDGYTF
TRBD2,16,NA,TRBV28,TRBJ2-1,TGTGCCAGCAGTTCCGGACTAGCGGGAGCGAACAATGAGCAGTTCTTC,CASSSGLAGANNEQFF
NA,16,NA,TRBV4-1,TRBJ2-1,TGCGCCAGCAGCCAAGGGGGTTGGGGGGTTGGCGATGAGCAGTTCTTC,CASSQGGWGVGDEQFF
TRBD2,17,NA,TRBV27,TRBJ2-1,TGTGCCAGCAGTTTAGAGGGACTAGCGGGGACAAGGAATGAGCAGTTCTTC,CASSLEGLAGTRNEQFF
TRBD1,13,NA,TRBV6-4,TRBJ2-5,TGTGCCAGTCCACAGGGGGCAGAAGAGACCCAGTACTTC,CASPQGAEETQYF
NA,15,NA,TRBV7-2,TRBJ1-5,TGTGCCAGCAGCCTCTCAGGGAAAAGGTTCCAGCCCCAGCATTTT,CASSLSGKRFQPQHF
NA,15,NA,TRBV7-9,TRBJ2-7,TGTGCCAGCAGCTTATCGAAAGAATTAGCCTACGAGCAGTACTTC,CASSLSKELAYEQYF
NA,14,NA,TRBV6-5,TRBJ1-1,TGTGCCACCAAGTCGTTGGCGGAAGGAGCTGAAGCTTTCTTT,CATKSLAEGAEAFF
TRBD1,14,NA,TRBV18,TRBJ1-2,TGTGCCAGCTCACTGGGACAGGGGGCTGGAGGCTACACCTTC,CASSLGQGAGGYTF
TRBD1,18,NA,TRBV6-1,TRBJ1-2,TGTGCCAGCAGTGAATTCGGGGCAGGGGGCTCCCTTTTCTATGGCTACACCTTC,CASSEFGAGGSLFYGYTF
NA,14,NA,TRBV19,TRBJ1-6,TGTGCCAGTAGTTTCGGGCAGGGAGGGTCACCCCTCCACTTT,CASSFGQGGSPLHF